A single sample is the source of the 13 T cell receptor beta chains below, sequenced in a study of blood T cell repertoires in COVID-19 (TCRdb year 2020). The library was obtained by the immunoSEQ multiplex PCR assay. What TCRdb holds here is the immuneACCESS table cut down to in-frame rearrangements. Part of the clones is not present; checked against another copy, under half of the missing clones reflect an unresolved V gene, and the others are unexplained. The sample table holds some 160,000 clones, of which 85% to 90% were seen once. Under 3% of the sample goes to the ten largest clones. Sequenced sample: peripheral blood. These receptors were taken from a woman older than 75 with COVID-19, enrolled during active disease.

The chain joins TRBV9 to TRBJ1-4; TRBD1 is a possible D gene (5 bases). CDR1 is SGDLS and CDR2 is YYNGEE in the germline V gene. The V end was cut by 1 base, the J end by 0 bases, with 7 bases between. CDR3 length: 15 amino acids. The CDR3 loop is CASSVQGATNEKLFF. In DNA form, the CDR3 reads TGTGCCAGCAGCGTACAGGGCGCAACTAATGAAAAACTGTTTTTT.

This chain links TRBV7-9 with TRBJ1-1, with D uncertain. Germline V CDR1 and CDR2: SEHNR, FQNEAQ (reference sequence). This CDR3 has 15 residues. V was cut by 0 bases and J by 0 bases, with 8 bases left in between. CDR3 residues: CASSLASGLNTEAFF. The DNA of the CDR3 is TGTGCCAGCAGCTTAGCATCAGGCTTGAACACTGAAGCTTTCTTT.

The J gene is TRBJ2-1, the V gene TRBV5-1; TRBD1 matches 8 bases. Trimming removed 4 bases from V and 8 bases from J; junction bases left unmatched: 8. The CDR3 contains 14 residues. The germline CDR1 and CDR2 sequences are SGHRS and YFSETQ. As DNA, the CDR3 is TGCGCCAGCAGCCCGCAGGGGGCCGGGGATGAGCAGTTCTTC. This translates into CASSPQGAGDEQFF.

The chain is built from TRBV4-3 and TRBJ2-2; 8 nucleotides line up with TRBD1. The ends lost 4 bases at V and 5 bases at J; junction bases unmatched: 6. CDR1 and CDR2 (germline): LGHNA, YSLEER. This CDR3 has 15 amino acids. The CDR3 DNA reads as TGCGCCAGCAGCCCAGAACGACAGGGGACCGGGGAGCTGTTTTTT. Protein product: CASSPERQGTGELFF.

The CDR3 bases are TGTGCCAGTACCCGGGACAGGCTTTCTGGAAACACCATATATTTT. Encoded protein: CASTRDRLSGNTIYF. The V call is TRBV19, the J call TRBJ1-3; 8 bases are a match to TRBD1. The CDR3 loop spans 15 amino acids. The junction had 6 bases not matched to a gene; V was cut back by 7 bases and J by 1 base. The germline V gene encodes CDR1 LNHDA and CDR2 SQIVND (reference sequence).

The V call is TRBV25-1, the J call TRBJ2-2, with D maybe TRBD2 (5 bases). The V gene lost 0 bases and the J gene lost 1 base, with 12 bases spanning the gap. The CDR3 spans 17 residues. Germline V gene sequence: CDR1 MGHDK, CDR2 SYGVNS. CDR3 sequence (DNA): TGTGCCAGCAGTGAATACCACCCCGGGATGAACACCGGGGAGCTGTTTTTT. It codes for CASSEYHPGMNTGELFF.

V usage is TRBV21-1 and J usage is TRBJ2-7; the D call in the table, TRBD1, was not verified against the DNA. TRBV21-1 is a listed pseudogene. The CDR3 runs to 15 residues. The CDR3 DNA is TGTGCCAGCAGCAAGGGAGACAGGACCACCTACGAGCAGTACTTC. Its protein product is CASSKGDRTTYEQYF.

This clone showed up just once. V usage is TRBV7-2 and J usage is TRBJ2-7; 9 bases fit TRBD1. Germline V gives CDR1 SGHTA, CDR2 FQGNSA. V was pared by 8 bases and J by 4 bases, with 6 bases of the junction left unmatched. The CDR3 has 13 residues. This chain's CDR3 is CASRAGTGYEQYF. The DNA of the CDR3 is TGTGCCAGCCGCGCCGGGACAGGGTACGAGCAGTACTTC. The whole variable domain, filled in from reference TRBV7-2 and TRBJ2-7, reads GAGVSQSPSNKVTEKGKDVELRCDPISGHTALYWYRQSLGQGLEFLIYFQGNSAPDKSGLPSDRFSAERTGGSVSTLTIQRTQQEDSAVYLCASRAGTGYEQYFGPGTRLTVT.

V is TRBV7-3 and J is TRBJ1-1; D unclear. V lost 5 bases, J lost 0 bases, and 13 bases lay in between. Germline-derived CDR1 and CDR2 are SGHTA and FQGTGA. This CDR3 has 15 residues. In nucleotides, the CDR3 is TGTGCCAGCAGCCCGGACGGAGGCCTGAACACTGAAGCTTTCTTT. It translates to CASSPDGGLNTEAFF.

This rearrangement joins TRBV5-4 to TRBJ1-6; D is perhaps TRBD1 (6 bases). Germline CDR1 and CDR2: SGHNT and YYREEE (reference sequence). The V end was cut by 1 base, the J end by 2 bases, with 10 bases between. The CDR3 has 16 amino acids. Written as DNA, the CDR3 is TGTGCCAGCAGCTTGATGGGGGCCACCTATAATTCACCCCTCCACTTT. This codes for CASSLMGATYNSPLHF.

This clone was counted only a few times. The chain employs TRBV6-2 or TRBV6-3 and TRBJ2-3; D is unresolved. Trimming stripped 5 bases from V and 0 bases from J, with 12 bases between. Germline CDR1 MNHEY, CDR2 SVGEGT. CDR3 length: 15 residues. The CDR3 is CASSPLGASTDTQYF. In DNA form, the CDR3 reads TGTGCCAGCAGTCCACTCGGAGCCAGCACAGATACGCAGTATTTT.

The chain couples TRBV6-5 to TRBJ1-6, with D maybe TRBD1 (5 bases). Per germline, CDR1 MNHEY and CDR2 SVGAGI. V gave up 7 bases and J gave up 6 bases, with 16 bases separating them. The CDR3 is made up of 15 amino acids. The CDR3 coding sequence is TGTGCCAGCACCTACTCAAGGGGCTCTAATTCACCCCTCCACTTT. Encoded protein: CASTYSRGSNSPLHF.

V gene TRBV28 combines with J gene TRBJ1-2, with TRBD1 matching 10 bases. The junction had 5 bases not matched to a gene; V was cut back by 11 bases and J by 8 bases. The CDR3 contains 11 residues. The V gene's germline CDR1 is MDHEN and CDR2 SYDVKM. The CDR3 loop reads CALGTGVGYTF. The CDR3 DNA is TGTGCCCTAGGGACAGGGGTCGGCTACACCTTC.